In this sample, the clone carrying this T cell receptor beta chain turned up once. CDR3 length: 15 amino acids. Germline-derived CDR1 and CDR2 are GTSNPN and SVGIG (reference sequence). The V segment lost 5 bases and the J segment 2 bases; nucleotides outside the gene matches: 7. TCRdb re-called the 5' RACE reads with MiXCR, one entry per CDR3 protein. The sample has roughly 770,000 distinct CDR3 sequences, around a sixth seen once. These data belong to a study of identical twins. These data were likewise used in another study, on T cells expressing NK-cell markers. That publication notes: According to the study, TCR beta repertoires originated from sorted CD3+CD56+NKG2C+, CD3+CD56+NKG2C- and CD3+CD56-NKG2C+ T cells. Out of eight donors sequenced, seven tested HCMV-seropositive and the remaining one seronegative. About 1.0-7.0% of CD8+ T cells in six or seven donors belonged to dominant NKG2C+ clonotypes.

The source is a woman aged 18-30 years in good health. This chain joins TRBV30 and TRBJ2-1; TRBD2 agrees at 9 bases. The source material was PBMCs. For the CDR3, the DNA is TGTGCCTGGGCCTTAGCGGGAGACCCCTACAATGAGCAGTTCTTC. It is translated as CAWALAGDPYNEQFF.